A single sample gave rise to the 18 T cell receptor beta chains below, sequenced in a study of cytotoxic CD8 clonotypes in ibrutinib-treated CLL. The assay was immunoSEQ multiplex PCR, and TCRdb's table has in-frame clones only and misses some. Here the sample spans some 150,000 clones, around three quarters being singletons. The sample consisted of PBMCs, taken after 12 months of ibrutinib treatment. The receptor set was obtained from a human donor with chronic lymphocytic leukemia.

In DNA, the CDR3 is TGTGCCAGCATCCAGTCACGCGCGAACACCGGGGAGCTGTTTTTT. It is translated as CASIQSRANTGELFF. The V call is TRBV25-1, the J call TRBJ2-2; D unclear. CDR3 length: 15 amino acids. V was pared by 7 bases and J by 0 bases, with 12 bases between. CDR1 is MGHDK, CDR2 SYGVNS, per germline.

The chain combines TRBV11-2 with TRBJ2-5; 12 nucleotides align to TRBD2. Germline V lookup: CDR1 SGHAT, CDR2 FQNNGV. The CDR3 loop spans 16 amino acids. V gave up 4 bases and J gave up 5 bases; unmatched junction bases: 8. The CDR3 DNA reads TGTGCCAGCAGCTCTAGCGGGGGGGCTGATGGGGAGACCCAGTACTTC. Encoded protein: CASSSSGGADGETQYF.

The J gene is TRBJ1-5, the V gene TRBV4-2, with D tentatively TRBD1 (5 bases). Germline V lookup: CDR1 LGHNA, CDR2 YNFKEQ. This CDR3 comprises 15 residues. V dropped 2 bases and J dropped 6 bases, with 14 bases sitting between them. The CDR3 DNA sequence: TGTGCCAGCAGCCAATCTCTCGGGGGTTTTCAGCCCCAGCATTTT. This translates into CASSQSLGGFQPQHF.

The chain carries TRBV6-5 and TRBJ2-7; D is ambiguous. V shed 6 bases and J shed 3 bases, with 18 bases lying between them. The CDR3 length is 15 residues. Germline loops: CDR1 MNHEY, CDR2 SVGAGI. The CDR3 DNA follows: TGTGCCAGCAGAGTTTTGGGCTCAGGTTACTACGAGCAGTACTTC. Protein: CASRVLGSGYYEQYF.

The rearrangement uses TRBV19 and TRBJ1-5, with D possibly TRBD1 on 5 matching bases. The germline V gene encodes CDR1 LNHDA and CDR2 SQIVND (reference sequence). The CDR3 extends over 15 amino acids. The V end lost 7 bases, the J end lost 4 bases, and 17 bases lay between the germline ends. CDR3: CASTAGGYDNQPQHF. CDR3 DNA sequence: TGTGCCAGTACTGCCGGGGGATATGATAATCAGCCCCAGCATTTT.

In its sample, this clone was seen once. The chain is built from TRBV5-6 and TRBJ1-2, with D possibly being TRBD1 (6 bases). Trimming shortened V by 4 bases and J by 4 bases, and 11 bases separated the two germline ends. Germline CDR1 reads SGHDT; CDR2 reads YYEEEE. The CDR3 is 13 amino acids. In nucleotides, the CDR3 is TGTGCCAGCAGCCTGCAGGACAGCTATGGCTACACCTTC. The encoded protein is CASSLQDSYGYTF.

The CDR3 region is CASNGAMGSPLHF. The CDR3 DNA reads as TGTGCCAGCAACGGGGCAATGGGATCACCCCTCCACTTT. The V and J genes are TRBV27 and TRBJ1-6; tentative D call: TRBD1 (5 bases). The CDR3 has 13 residues. V lost 7 bases and J 10 bases, leaving 14 bases between the germline ends. Germline V gives CDR1 MNHEY, CDR2 SMNVEV (reference sequence).

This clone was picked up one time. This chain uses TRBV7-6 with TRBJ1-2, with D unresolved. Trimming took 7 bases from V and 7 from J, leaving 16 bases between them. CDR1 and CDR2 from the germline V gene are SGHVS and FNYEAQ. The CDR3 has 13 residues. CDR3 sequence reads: CASTPADGSGYTF. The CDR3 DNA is TGTGCCAGCACCCCAGCGGACGGGAGTGGCTACACCTTC.

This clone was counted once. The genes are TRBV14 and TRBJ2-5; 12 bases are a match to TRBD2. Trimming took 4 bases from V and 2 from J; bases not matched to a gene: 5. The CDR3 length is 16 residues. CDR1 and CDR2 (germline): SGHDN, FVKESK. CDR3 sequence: CASSRSTSGRQETQYF. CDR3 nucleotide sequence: TGTGCCAGCAGCCGAAGCACTAGCGGGAGGCAAGAGACCCAGTACTTC.

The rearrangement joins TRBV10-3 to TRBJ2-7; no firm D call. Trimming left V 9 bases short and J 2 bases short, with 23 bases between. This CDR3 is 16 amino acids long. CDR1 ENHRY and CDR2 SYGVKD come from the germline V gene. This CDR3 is CAIGYITEALAYEQYF. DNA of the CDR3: TGTGCCATAGGTTATATCACAGAAGCTCTGGCCTACGAGCAGTACTTC.

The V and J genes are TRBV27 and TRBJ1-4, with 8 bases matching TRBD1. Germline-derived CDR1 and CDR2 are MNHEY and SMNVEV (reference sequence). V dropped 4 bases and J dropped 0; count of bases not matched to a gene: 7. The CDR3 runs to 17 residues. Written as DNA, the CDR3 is TGTGCCAGCAGTTACAGGGGGGCCTCGGCAACTAATGAAAAACTGTTTTTT. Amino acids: CASSYRGASATNEKLFF.

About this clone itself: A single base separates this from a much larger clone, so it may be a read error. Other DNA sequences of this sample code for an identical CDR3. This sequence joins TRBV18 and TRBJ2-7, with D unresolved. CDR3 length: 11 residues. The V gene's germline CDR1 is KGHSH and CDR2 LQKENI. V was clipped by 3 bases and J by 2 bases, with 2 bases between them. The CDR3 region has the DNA TGTGCCAGCTCACCTGCCTACGAGCAGTACTTC. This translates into CASSPAYEQYF.

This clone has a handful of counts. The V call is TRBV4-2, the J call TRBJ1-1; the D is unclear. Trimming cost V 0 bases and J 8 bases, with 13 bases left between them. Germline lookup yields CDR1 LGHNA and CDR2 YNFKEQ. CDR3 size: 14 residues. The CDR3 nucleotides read TGTGCCAGCAGCCAAGATCGATCCCCCATAGAAGCTTTCTTT. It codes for CASSQDRSPIEAFF.

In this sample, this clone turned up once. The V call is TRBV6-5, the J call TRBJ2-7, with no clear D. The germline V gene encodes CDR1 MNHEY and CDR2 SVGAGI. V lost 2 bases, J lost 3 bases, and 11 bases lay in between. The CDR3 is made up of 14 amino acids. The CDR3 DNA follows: TGTGCCAGCAGTTACGGGGATAGATTCTACGAGCAGTACTTC. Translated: CASSYGDRFYEQYF.

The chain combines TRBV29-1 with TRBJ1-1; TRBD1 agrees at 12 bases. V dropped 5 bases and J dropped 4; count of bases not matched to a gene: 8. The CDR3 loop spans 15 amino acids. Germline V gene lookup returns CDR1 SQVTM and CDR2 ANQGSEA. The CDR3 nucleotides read TGCAGCGTTACCGGGACAGGGGGCCGGGTCACTGAAGCTTTCTTT. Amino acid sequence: CSVTGTGGRVTEAFF.

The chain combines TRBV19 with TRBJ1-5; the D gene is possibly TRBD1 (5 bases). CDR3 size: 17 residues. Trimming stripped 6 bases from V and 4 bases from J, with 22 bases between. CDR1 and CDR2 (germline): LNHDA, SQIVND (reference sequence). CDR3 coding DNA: TGTGCCAGTAGCCCCACCCCGGGCTGGGGGAGGAATCAGCCCCAGCATTTT. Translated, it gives CASSPTPGWGRNQPQHF.

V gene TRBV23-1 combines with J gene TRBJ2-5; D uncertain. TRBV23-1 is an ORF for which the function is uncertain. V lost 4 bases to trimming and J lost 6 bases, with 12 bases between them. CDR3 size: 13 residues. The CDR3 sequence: CASSPCTEQTQYF. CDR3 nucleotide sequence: TGCGCCAGCAGTCCATGCACGGAGCAGACCCAGTACTTC.

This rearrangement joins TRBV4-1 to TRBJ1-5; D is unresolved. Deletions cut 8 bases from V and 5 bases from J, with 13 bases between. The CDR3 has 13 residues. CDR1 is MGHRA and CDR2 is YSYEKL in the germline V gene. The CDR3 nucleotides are TGCGCCAGCTCATTGACACCGGATCAGCCCCAGCATTTT. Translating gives CASSLTPDQPQHF.